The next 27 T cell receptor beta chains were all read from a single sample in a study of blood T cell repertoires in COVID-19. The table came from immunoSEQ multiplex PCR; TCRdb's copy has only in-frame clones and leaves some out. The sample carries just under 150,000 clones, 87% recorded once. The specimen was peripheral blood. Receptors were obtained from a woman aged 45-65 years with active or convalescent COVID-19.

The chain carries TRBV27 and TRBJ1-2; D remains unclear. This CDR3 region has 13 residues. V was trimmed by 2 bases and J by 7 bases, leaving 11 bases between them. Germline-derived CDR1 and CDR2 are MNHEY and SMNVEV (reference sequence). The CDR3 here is CASSLGVGVGYTF. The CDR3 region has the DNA TGTGCCAGCAGTTTAGGGGTCGGGGTTGGCTACACCTTC.

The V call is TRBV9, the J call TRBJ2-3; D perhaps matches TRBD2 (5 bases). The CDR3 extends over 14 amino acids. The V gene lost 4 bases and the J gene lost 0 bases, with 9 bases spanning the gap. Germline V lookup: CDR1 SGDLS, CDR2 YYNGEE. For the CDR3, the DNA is TGTGCCAGCAGCTTTAGAGGGAGCACAGATACGCAGTATTTT. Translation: CASSFRGSTDTQYF.

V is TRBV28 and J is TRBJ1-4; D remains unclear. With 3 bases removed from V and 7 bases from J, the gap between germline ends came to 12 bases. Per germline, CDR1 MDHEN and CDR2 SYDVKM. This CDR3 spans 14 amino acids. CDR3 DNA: TGTGCCAGCAGTTTTCAAGGGAGTGGTGAAAAACTGTTTTTT. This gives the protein CASSFQGSGEKLFF.

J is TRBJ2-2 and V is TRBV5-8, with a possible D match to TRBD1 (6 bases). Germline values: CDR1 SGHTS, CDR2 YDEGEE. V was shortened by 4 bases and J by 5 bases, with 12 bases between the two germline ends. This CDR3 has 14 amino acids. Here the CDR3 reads CASSQRTVTGELFF. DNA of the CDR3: TGTGCCAGCAGCCAACGGACAGTTACCGGGGAGCTGTTTTTT.

CDR3 sequence: CASSRRVPYEQYF. The CDR3 DNA reads as TGTGCCAGCAGCCGCAGGGTTCCCTACGAGCAGTACTTC. The rearrangement links TRBV3-1 (or the pseudogene TRBV3-2) to TRBJ2-7; the D gene is possibly TRBD1 (5 bases). The length of the CDR3 is 13 residues. V dropped 4 bases and J dropped 2 bases, with 9 bases sitting between them. Germline V gives CDR1 LGHDT, CDR2 YNNKEL (reference sequence).

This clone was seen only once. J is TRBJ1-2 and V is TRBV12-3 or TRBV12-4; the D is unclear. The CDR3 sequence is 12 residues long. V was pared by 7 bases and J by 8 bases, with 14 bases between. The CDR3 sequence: CASTRVSVGYTF. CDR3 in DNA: TGTGCCAGCACCCGGGTCTCGGTGGGCTACACCTTC.

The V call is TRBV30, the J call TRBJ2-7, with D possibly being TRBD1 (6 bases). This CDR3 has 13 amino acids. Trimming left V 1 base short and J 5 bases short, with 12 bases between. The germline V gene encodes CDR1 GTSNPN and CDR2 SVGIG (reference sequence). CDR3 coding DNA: TGTGCCTGGAGTGAGGGCAGGGGCAACGAGCAGTACTTC. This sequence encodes CAWSEGRGNEQYF. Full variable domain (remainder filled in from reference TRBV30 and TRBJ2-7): SQTIHQWPATLVQPVGSPLSLECTVEGTSNPNLYWYRQAAGRGLQLLFYSVGIGQISSEVPQNLSASRPQDRQFILSSKKLLLSDSGFYLCAWSEGRGNEQYFGPGTRLTVT.

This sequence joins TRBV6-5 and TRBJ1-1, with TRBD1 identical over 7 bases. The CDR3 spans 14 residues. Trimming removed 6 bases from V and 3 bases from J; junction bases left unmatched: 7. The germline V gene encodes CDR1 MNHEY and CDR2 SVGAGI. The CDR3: CASSLDRRYTEAFF. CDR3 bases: TGTGCCAGCAGCTTGGACAGGAGATACACTGAAGCTTTCTTT.

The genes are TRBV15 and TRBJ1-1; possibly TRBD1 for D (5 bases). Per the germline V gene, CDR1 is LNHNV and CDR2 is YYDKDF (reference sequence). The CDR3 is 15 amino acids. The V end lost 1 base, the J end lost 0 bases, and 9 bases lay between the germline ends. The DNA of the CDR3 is TGTGCCACCAGCAGAGCGGGACTCCTGAACACTGAAGCTTTCTTT. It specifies CATSRAGLLNTEAFF.

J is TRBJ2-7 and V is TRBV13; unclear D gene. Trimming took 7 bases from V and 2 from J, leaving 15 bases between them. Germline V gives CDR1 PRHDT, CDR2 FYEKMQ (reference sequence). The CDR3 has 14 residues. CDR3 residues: CASKIGGPAYEQYF. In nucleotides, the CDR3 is TGTGCCAGCAAAATTGGTGGGCCTGCCTACGAGCAGTACTTC.

In DNA, the CDR3 is TGCAGTGCTAGGGTAGCCTATGGCTACACCTTC. This codes for CSARVAYGYTF. This sequence joins TRBV20-1 and TRBJ1-2; D remains ambiguous. CDR1 and CDR2 (germline): DFQATT, SNEGSKA (reference sequence). The ends were cut back, 3 bases at V and 4 bases at J, with 6 bases in the middle. The CDR3 runs to 11 residues.

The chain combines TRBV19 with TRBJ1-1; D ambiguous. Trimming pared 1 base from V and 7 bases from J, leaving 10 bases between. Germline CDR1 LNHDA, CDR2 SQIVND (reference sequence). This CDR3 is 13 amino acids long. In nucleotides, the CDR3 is TGTGCCAGTAGTATAGCGGCAGGAATTGAAGCTTTCTTT. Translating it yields CASSIAAGIEAFF.

Written as DNA, the CDR3 is TGCGCCAGCAGCCCCCAGGGGGCGGGATCAGAGACCTATGGCTACACCTTC. As protein: CASSPQGAGSETYGYTF. The V gene is TRBV5-1, the J gene TRBJ1-2, with TRBD1 identical over 8 bases. J was trimmed by 4 bases and V by 4 bases; bases with no gene match: 15. The CDR3 is made up of 17 amino acids. The V gene's germline CDR1 is SGHRS and CDR2 YFSETQ.

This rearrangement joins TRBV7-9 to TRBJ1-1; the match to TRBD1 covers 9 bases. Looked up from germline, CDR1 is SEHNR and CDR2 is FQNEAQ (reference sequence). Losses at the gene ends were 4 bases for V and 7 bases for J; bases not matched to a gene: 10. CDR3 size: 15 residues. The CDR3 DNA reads TGTGCCAGCAGCTCGCAGGACAGGGGCTATCTTGAAGCTTTCTTT. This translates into CASSSQDRGYLEAFF.

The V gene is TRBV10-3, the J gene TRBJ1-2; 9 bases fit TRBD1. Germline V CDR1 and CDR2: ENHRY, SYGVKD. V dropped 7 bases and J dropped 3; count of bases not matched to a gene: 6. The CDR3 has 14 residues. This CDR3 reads CAITPGQGDYGYTF. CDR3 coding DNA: TGTGCCATCACCCCGGGACAGGGTGACTATGGCTACACCTTC.

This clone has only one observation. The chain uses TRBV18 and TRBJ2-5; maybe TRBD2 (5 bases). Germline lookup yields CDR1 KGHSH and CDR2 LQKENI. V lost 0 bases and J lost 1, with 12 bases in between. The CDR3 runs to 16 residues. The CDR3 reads CASSPPSRASQETQYF. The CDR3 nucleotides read TGTGCCAGCTCACCACCATCGAGGGCTAGCCAAGAGACCCAGTACTTC.

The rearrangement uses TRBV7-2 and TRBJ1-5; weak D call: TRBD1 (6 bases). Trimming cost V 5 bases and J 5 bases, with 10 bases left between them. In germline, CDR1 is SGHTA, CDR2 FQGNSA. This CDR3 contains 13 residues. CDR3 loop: CASSTRTDQPQHF. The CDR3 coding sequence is TGTGCCAGCAGCACCAGGACAGATCAGCCCCAGCATTTT.

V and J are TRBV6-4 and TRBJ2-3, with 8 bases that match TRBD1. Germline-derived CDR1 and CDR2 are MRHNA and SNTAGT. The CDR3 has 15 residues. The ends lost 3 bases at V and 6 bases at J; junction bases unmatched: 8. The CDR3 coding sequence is TGTGCCAGCAGTGAGGCAGGGGGCACGGGGGATACGCAGTATTTT. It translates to CASSEAGGTGDTQYF.

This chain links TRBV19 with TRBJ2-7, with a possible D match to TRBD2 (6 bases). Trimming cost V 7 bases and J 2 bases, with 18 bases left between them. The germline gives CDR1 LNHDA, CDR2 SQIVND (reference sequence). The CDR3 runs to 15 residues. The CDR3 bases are TGTGCCAGTATGGGGGGTCGGGAGCTACCCTACGAGCAGTACTTC. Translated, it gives CASMGGRELPYEQYF.

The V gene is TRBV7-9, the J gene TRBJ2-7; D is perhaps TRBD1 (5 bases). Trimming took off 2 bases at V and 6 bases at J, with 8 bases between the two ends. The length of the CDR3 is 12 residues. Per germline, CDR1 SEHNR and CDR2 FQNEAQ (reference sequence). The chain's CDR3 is CASSLTDSEQYF. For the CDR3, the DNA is TGTGCCAGCAGCTTAACAGACAGCGAGCAGTACTTC.

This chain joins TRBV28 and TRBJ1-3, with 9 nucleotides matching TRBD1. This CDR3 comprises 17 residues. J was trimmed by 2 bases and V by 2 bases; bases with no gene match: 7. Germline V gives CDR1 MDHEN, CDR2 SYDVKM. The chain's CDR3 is CASSLTTGGLAGNTIYF. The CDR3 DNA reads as TGTGCCAGCAGTTTAACAACAGGGGGCCTAGCTGGAAACACCATATATTTT.

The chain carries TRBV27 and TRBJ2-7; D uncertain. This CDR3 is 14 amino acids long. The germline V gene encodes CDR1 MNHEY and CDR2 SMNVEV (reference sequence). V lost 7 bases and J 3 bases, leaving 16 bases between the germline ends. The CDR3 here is CASTNDSTNYEQYF. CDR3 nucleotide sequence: TGTGCCAGCACCAATGATAGTACCAACTACGAGCAGTACTTC.

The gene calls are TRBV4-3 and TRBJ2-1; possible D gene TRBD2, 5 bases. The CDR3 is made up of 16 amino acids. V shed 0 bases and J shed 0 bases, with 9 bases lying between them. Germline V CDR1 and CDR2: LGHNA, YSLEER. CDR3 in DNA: TGCGCCAGCAGCCAAGAGGGAGAGAGCTCCTACAATGAGCAGTTCTTC. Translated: CASSQEGESSYNEQFF.

The CDR3 loop reads CASSYSLTGGNTIYF. As DNA, the CDR3 is TGTGCCAGCAGTTACTCATTGACAGGCGGAAACACCATATATTTT. The chain combines TRBV6-5 with TRBJ1-3; a possible D gene is TRBD1 (6 bases). The CDR3 is 15 residues long. V lost 0 bases and J lost 4, with 10 bases in between. Germline CDR1 and CDR2: MNHEY and SVGAGI.

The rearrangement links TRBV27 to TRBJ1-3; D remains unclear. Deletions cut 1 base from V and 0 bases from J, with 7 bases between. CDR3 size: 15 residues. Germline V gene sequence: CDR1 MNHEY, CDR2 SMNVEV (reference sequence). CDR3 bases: TGTGCCAGCAGTTTATTTTTCGGCTCTGGAAACACCATATATTTT. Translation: CASSLFFGSGNTIYF.

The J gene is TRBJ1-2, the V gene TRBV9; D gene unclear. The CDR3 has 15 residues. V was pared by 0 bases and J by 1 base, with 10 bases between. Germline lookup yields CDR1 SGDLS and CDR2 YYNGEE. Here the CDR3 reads CASSVDMGSNYGYTF. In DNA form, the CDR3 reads TGTGCCAGCAGCGTAGACATGGGGAGTAACTATGGCTACACCTTC.

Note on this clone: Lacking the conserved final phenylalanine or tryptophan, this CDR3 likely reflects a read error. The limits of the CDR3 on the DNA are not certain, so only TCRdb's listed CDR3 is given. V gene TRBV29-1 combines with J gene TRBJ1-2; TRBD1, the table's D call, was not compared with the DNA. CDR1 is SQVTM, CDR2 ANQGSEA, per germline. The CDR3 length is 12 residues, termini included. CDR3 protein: CSVDYGTGAPLQ.